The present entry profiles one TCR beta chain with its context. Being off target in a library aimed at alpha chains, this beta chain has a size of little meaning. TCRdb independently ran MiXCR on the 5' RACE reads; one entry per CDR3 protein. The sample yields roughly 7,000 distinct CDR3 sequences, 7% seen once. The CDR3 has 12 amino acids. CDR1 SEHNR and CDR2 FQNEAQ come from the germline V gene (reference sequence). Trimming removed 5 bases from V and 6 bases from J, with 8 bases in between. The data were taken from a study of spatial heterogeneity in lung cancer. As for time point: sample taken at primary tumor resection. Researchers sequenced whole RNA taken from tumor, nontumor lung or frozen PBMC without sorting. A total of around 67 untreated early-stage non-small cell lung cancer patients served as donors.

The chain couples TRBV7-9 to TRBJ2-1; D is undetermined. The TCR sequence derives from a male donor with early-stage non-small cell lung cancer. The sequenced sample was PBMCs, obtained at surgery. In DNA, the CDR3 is TGTGCCAGCAGCCTCCCATTCAATGAGCAGTTCTTC. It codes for CASSLPFNEQFF.